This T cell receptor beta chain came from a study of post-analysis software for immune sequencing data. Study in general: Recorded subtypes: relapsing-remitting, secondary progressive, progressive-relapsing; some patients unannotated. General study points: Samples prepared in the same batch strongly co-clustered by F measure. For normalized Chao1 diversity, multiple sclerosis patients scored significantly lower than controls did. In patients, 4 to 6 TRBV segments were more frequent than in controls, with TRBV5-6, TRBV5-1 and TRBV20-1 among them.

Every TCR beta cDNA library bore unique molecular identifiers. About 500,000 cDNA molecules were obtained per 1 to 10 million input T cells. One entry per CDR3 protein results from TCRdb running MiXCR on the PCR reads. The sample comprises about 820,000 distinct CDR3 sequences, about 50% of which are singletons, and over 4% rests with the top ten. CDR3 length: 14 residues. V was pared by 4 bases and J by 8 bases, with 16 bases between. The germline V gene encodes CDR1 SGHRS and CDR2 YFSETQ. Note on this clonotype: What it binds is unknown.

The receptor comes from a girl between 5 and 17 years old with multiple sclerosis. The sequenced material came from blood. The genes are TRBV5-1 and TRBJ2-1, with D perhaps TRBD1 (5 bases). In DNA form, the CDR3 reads TGCGCCAGCAGCCCTGTAACCGTAGGGGATGAGCAGTTCTTC. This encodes CASSPVTVGDEQFF. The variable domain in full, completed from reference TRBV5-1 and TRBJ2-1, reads KAGVTQTPRYLIKTRGQQVTLSCSPISGHRSVSWYQQTPGQGLQFLFEYFSETQRNKGNFPGRFSGRQFSNSRSEMNVSTLELGDSALYLCASSPVTVGDEQFFGPGTRLTVL.